The rows below give T cell receptor beta chains drawn from one sample of a study of blood T cells in healthy people across ages. From the 5' RACE reads, TCRdb called clonotypes with MiXCR, one entry per CDR3 protein. The profile shows about 800,000 distinct CDR3 sequences, roughly 50% of them singletons. What was sequenced was blood. Receptors were obtained from a man aged 30 to 39 in good health. Both conserved end residues are trimmed from each CDR3. D genes are given only for firm matches.

j_gene	d_gene	v_gene	CDR3aa
TRBJ1-1	TRBD1	TRBV5-6	ASSFDRGEGNAEAF
TRBJ1-4	-	TRBV4-2	ASSQEPGRDEKLF
TRBJ1-2	-	TRBV12-3/TRBV12-4	ASSLSALLDGYT
TRBJ1-2	TRBD1	TRBV29-1	SVDLSGGYGYT
TRBJ2-3	-	TRBV20-1	SASISPGINTQY
TRBJ2-5	-	TRBV7-2	ASSLVERRSHLRGKETQY
TRBJ2-5	TRBD2	TRBV7-3	ASSLLAGLEETQY
TRBJ2-3	-	TRBV7-2	ASSLSAAARDTQY
TRBJ2-5	-	TRBV7-2	ASSLDRGGARLSY
TRBJ2-5	-	TRBV6-9	ASSYRAGQSETQY
TRBJ2-5	TRBD2	TRBV20-1	SARDIAGYQETQY
TRBJ2-3	-	TRBV4-3	ASSQDPATDTQY
TRBJ1-1	-	TRBV9	ASSVDLKGTEAF
-	TRBD2	TRBV11-2	ASSLVGWAGGAYEQY
TRBJ2-5	-	TRBV27	ASSRLGSFETQY
TRBJ2-1	TRBD2	TRBV3-1	ASSQGTSGNYNEQF
TRBJ2-3	-	TRBV11-2	ASSTGGPGTQY
TRBJ2-1	-	TRBV12-3/TRBV12-4	ASRWTDSGEQF
TRBJ1-5	-	TRBV7-2	ASSLVSYSNQPQH
TRBJ1-1	-	TRBV20-1	SARKPTGGMGTEAF
-	TRBD2	TRBV5-1	ASGSSGSWGQETQY
TRBJ2-7	TRBD2	TRBV11-2	ASSLSGTSASSYEQY
TRBJ1-1	-	TRBV2	AGGQLNTEAF
TRBJ2-5	-	TRBV20-1	SARDEVTLAVETQY
TRBJ2-3	TRBD1	TRBV6-1	ASNNKGAGTDTQY
-	-	TRBV7-9	ASSPVGGWVQTQY
TRBJ2-1	-	TRBV7-2	ASTRLGSLANNEQF
-	-	TRBV6-5	ASSYGGSRKTQY
TRBJ2-3	-	TRBV15	ATSDPRPEGIVTDTQY
TRBJ1-2	-	TRBV12-3/TRBV12-4	ASSPSRMGGYT
TRBJ1-5	-	TRBV20-1	SAHSGNQPQH
TRBJ1-1	TRBD1	TRBV28	ASLVGGTGSTEAF
TRBJ2-5	-	TRBV6-2/TRBV6-3	ASSLPMAEQY
TRBJ2-5	-	TRBV12-3/TRBV12-4	ASSLGGPGETQY
TRBJ2-5	-	TRBV12-3/TRBV12-4	ASSFISQETQY
TRBJ2-7	TRBD2	TRBV20-1	SAEGSSGSIISYEQY
TRBJ2-1	TRBD1	TRBV2	ASSEVDRVGNEQF
TRBJ2-1	-	TRBV3-1	ASSQGIGREEQF
TRBJ2-5	-	TRBV25-1	ASSETPRRGETQY
TRBJ2-1	TRBD1	TRBV28	ASSLSRQGASYNEQF
TRBJ2-1	-	TRBV4-3	ASSQPVWARQSSYNEQF
TRBJ2-7	TRBD1	TRBV3-1	ASSQETGKREQY
TRBJ2-1	TRBD1	TRBV20-1	SAREWDRDNEQF
TRBJ2-6	-	TRBV7-2	ASSLDASLDVLT
TRBJ2-6	TRBD1	TRBV6-2/TRBV6-3	ASGLRGLGANVLT
TRBJ1-2	TRBD1	TRBV7-2	ASSGAGGRGYGYT
TRBJ2-5	-	TRBV4-2	ASSQQRWETQY
TRBJ1-2	-	TRBV6-6	AIAERTINYGYT
TRBJ2-5	TRBD1	TRBV29-1	SGIRGQETQY
TRBJ2-1	-	TRBV5-1	ASSEQGWSYNEQF
TRBJ1-2	-	TRBV4-2	ASSQESGQTYGYT
TRBJ2-3	-	TRBV6-5	ASSNLPDGGADTQY
TRBJ2-1	TRBD2	TRBV20-1	SAPSGRVPYNEQF
TRBJ2-7	TRBD2	TRBV10-3	AISEYNWTSATYEQY